This entry features one TCR beta chain sequence. The antigen it recognizes is unknown. No per-base quality is available; no much larger clone lies one base away. The immunoSEQ Assay, a bias-controlled multiplex PCR, was used to amplify TCRbeta CDR3 regions from genomic DNA. On the study's bioinformatics: The number of nucleated cells in each sample was estimated by amplification of reference gene primers within the assay. To quantify the absolute abundance of each unique TCRbeta CDR3 rearrangement, sequence reads were collapsed and filtered. Productive Simpson clonality was computed per sample as the square root of Simpson's diversity index over productive rearrangements. TCRdb's version of the immuneACCESS table is confined to in-frame rearrangements and falls short of the full clone set. An unresolved V gene accounts for under half of the shortfall where checked; the remainder is of unknown origin. V and J calls and clone size are those listed in that table; D and trimming were worked out from the DNA. The table for this sample lists roughly 160,000 clones; around 90% of them were counted only once. The ten biggest clones cover roughly 4.5% of the sample.

In Seattle, one collaborating source enrolled patients while the infection was active and tracked those patients longitudinally over the course of disease. The collaborating institutions used their own protocols to collect whole blood in K2EDTA tubes. For TCRbeta analysis, collaborators shipped samples as frozen whole blood, isolated PBMCs, or DNA extracted from either of those sample types. From the cysteine up to the phenylalanine, the CDR3 has a length of 15 residues. Kept here is only the CDR3 DNA, which spans 45 bases and is read in frame from base 1. Between the V and J ends, shortened by 8 bases and 8 bases respectively, the junction contains 23 bases. CDR1 and CDR2, per the germline V gene, are MDHEN and SYDVKM. This sample stems from a study of blood T cell repertoires in COVID-19 (dated by TCRdb to the early 2020s). Regarding the research as a whole: The collaborator samples originated in the United States, Italy and Spain and spanned the acute and convalescent phases of COVID-19. The dataset comprised deeply sampled blood TCRbeta repertoires from subjects exposed to, actively infected with, or recovered from COVID-19. Sample metadata almost always included a de-identified subject ID, COVID-19 status, age in years and sex. The samples were drawn from two sources: the first 160 participants of the ongoing ImmuneRACE study, and 1,200 or so subjects contributed by 6 global collaborators. A freely available public database, intended as a resource for researchers studying the immune response to SARS-CoV-2, is where the repertoires were released. The material from the prospective study consisted of cDNA or gDNA derived from T cells, B-cell-depleted T cells, or PBMCs. HLA class I and class II types, where available, came from metadata supplied by the sample provider rather than from assay-based typing.

Results the study describes overall, beyond this receptor: The quantity of clinical and demographic metadata differed by source and by participant and was supplied without curation.

The chain is encoded by TRBV28 joined to TRBJ2-3; 7 matching bases give a weak D call of TRBD2. The sequence came from a man younger than 35 with COVID-19, enrolled during active disease. Sequenced material: peripheral blood. The DNA reads as follows: TGTGCCAGCTTTGGGGGCTCCTGGACTAGGGGTACGCAGTATTTT. Translated, this gives CASFGGSWTRGTQYF.